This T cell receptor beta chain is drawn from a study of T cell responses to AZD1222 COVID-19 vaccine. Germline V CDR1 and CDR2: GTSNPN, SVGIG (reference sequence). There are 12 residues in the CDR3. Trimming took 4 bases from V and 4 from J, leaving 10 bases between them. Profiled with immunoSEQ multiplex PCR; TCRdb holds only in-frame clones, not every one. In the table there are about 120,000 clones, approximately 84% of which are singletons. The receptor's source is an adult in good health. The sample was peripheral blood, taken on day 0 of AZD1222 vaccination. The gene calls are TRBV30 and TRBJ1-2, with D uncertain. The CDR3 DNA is TGTGCCTGGACCCCGTTGACCTATGGCTACACCTTC. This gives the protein CAWTPLTYGYTF.